The TCR beta chain described here comes from a study of blood T cells in healthy people across ages (dated by TCRdb to 2013 to 2016). Turning to the overall study: In model experiments, roughly one uniquely barcoded TCR beta cDNA molecule per two T cells was captured by template switching. The study measured age-related changes in TCR beta repertoire diversity using deep sequencing normalized with unique cDNA molecular identifiers. Donors were grouped into four age groups: young (average roughly 16 years), middle-aged (39), aged (about 60) and long-lived (about 89). To avoid experimental bias, donors of different ages were randomly spread across the sequencing lanes. Two additional independent replicas of 1 million unique cDNA reads from the same blood draw were analyzed for two donors (one aged 18 to 30 and one aged 80 or older). Overall results and qualifications from the work: Compared with the aged group, the long-lived group had more naive CD4+ T cells, fewer expanded clones and increased TCR diversity, suggesting age selection. Because donor CMV infection status was unknown, age-related changes in expanded clonotypes were potentially confounded. As age increased, observed TCR beta diversity per million T cells dropped in a roughly linear way, and a significant reduction was already evident by age roughly 40. Conclusive comparison of naive and antigen-experienced compartments was prevented by the profiling of bulk unsorted PBMCs. Observed TCR beta diversity correlated strongly with the percentage of naive T cells measured by flow cytometry. Estimates of total diversity based on one million sequenced T cells were considered lower bounds and underestimates.

To prepare the library, 5' RACE was applied. Sequenced on an Illumina HiSeq 2500. A second PCR of roughly 6 to 12 cycles was run with a J-beta primer mix and a sample-barcoded 5' primer. A unique molecular identifier was introduced onto each TCR beta cDNA molecule by a template-switch 5' adaptor carrying 12 random nucleotides. Each sample yielded at least 2.5 million CDR3-containing paired-end reads. First-strand cDNA synthesis was performed from all RNA using the Mint cDNA synthesis kit, with priming by a TRBC-specific oligonucleotide. After uracil-DNA glycosylase treatment, a first 18-cycle PCR used universal primers M1SS and BC2_uni_R on all cDNA. The study's own analysis went as follows. For normalization, 1 million high-quality reads, each with a distinct molecular identifier, were randomly selected from each sample. Reads sharing molecular identifiers were discarded rather than binned into consensus sequences. MiTCR, with a Q25 quality threshold and the strictest error-elimination algorithm, was used for CDR3 identification, clonotype clustering and error correction. Lower-bound total TCR beta diversity was estimated with a nonparametric unseen species model using Euler transformation. TCRdb passed the public sequencing reads through fastp at Q25 and MiXCR, retaining productive beta sequences. One record per CDR3 amino acid sequence lists the most common genes and DNA. For this entry, the V and J calls and clone size follow TCRdb and not the study's own pipeline. The sample table lists over 600,000 distinct CDR3 sequences, less than 60% of them with a count of one. Around 18% of the sample belongs to the ten largest clones.

The table lists this clonotype with a few counts. No cognate antigen has been identified for it. No much larger clone is present one base from it, and per-base qualities are unavailable. Per the germline V gene (reference sequence), SEHNR is the CDR1 and FQNEAQ is the CDR2. Its CDR3 holds 19 amino acids, cysteine through phenylalanine. This entry keeps only the CDR3 DNA: 57 bases, framed from base 1. V drops 1 base and J drops 0 bases, leaving 16 bases in between. The 39 donors, aged about 6 to 95 years, were systemically healthy Caucasian individuals from Russia. Around 10 milliliters of peripheral blood were collected from each donor into EDTA-treated Vacutainer tubes. Ficoll-Paque density-gradient centrifugation was used to isolate PBMCs, with at least 6 million per sample. Total RNA, at least 6 micrograms per sample, was extracted from PBMCs with Trizol reagent. For every donor, flow cytometry on a PBMC aliquot measured the percentage of naive CD45RAhigh/CD27high T cells.

The receptor was isolated from an elderly man in good health. This receptor chain uses TRBV7-9 and TRBJ2-6; TRBD2 might be the D gene, on 7 matching bases. Material: blood. The CDR3 protein sequence reads: CASSLGRGAQASGANVLTF. The DNA sequence reads TGTGCCAGCAGCTTAGGACGGGGGGCCCAAGCCTCTGGGGCCAACGTCCTGACTTTC.